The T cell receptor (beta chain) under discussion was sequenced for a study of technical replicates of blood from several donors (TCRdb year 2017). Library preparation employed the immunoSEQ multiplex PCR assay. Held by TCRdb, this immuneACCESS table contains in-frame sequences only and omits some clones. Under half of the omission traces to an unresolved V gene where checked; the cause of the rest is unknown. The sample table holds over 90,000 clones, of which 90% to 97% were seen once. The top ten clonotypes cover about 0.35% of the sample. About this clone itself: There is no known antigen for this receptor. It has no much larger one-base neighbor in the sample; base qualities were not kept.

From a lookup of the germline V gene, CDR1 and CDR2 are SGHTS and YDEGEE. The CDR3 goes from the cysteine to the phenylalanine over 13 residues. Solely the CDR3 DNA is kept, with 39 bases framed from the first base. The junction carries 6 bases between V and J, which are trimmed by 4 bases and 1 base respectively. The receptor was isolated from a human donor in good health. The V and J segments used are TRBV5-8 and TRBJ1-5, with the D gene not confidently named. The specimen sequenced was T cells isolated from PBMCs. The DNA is TGTGCCAGCAGCCGTCGGAGCAATCAGCCCCAGCATTTT. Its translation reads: CASSRRSNQPQHF.